This T cell receptor (beta chain) was recovered during a study of early T cells in non-severe SARS-CoV-2 infection. The CDR3 runs to 14 residues. Germline V gives CDR1 MDHEN, CDR2 SYDVKM. After removal of 8 bases from V and 7 bases from J, the junction contained 11 bases not matched to a gene. TCRdb re-called the 5' RACE reads through MiXCR, storing one row per CDR3 protein. There are 100,000 to 120,000 distinct CDR3 sequences in the sample; roughly an eighth occur only once, and about 3.8% lies in the top ten. J is TRBJ2-1 and V is TRBV28; 7 nucleotides agree with TRBD2. This sequence originates from an adult who was a healthcare worker with PCR-confirmed SARS-CoV-2 infection or an uninfected control (not recorded which). Sequenced material: whole blood, taken at baseline. Here the CDR3 reads CASYEGGPKNEQFF. The DNA of the CDR3 is TGTGCCAGCTATGAGGGAGGGCCTAAGAATGAGCAGTTCTTC.